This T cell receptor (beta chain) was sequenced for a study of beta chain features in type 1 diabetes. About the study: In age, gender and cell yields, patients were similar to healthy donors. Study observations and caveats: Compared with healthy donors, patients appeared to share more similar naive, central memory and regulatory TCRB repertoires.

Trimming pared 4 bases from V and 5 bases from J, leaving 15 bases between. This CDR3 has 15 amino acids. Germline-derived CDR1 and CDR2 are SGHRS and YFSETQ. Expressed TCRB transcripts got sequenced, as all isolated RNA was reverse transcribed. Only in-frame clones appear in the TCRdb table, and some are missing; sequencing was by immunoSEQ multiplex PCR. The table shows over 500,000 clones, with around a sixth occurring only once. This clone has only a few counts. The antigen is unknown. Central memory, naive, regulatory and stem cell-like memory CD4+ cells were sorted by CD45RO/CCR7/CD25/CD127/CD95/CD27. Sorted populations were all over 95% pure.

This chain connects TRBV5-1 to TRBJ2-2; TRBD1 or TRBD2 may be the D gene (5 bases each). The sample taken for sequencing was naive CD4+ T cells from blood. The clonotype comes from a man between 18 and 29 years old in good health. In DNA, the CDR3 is TGCGCCAGCAGCCCAAGGGACCAGAGGACCGGGGAGCTGTTTTTT. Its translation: CASSPRDQRTGELFF.